The clone carrying this T cell receptor (beta chain) was observed a handful of times. The record originates from a study of blood T cell repertoires in COVID-19. In the original analysis: How many nucleated cells were present was estimated from reference gene primer amplification. The method was immunoSEQ multiplex PCR; TCRdb's version includes in-frame clones alone and lacks a portion of them. Clone size and the V and J calls come from that table; the DNA yielded D and trimming. Of over 200,000 clones in the sample, around four fifths were seen once. Trimming cost V 6 bases and J 6 bases, with 18 bases left between them. The CDR3 has 15 amino acids. Germline V gene data show CDR1 as LNHDA and CDR2 as SQIVND (reference sequence).

This sequence joins TRBV19 and TRBJ1-5; D is unclear. Specimen: peripheral blood. The receptor's source is a woman aged 45-65 years with acute or convalescent COVID-19. DNA for the CDR3: TGTGCCAGTAGCTCATTAAAGGCCACGGGTCAGCCCCAGCATTTT. This encodes CASSSLKATGQPQHF.